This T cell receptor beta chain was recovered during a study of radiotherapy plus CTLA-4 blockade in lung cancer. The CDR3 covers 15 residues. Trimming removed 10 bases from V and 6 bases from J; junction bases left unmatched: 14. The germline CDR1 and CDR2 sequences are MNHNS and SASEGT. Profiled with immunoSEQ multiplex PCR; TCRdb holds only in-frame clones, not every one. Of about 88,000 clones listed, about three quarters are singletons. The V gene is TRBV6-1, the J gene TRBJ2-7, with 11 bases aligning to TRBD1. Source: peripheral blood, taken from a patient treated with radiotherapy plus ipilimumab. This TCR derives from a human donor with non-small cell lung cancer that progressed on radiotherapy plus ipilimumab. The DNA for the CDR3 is TGTGCCATCGCTACCTCCGGGACAGGGGGGTCCGAGCAGTACTTC. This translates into CAIATSGTGGSEQYF.